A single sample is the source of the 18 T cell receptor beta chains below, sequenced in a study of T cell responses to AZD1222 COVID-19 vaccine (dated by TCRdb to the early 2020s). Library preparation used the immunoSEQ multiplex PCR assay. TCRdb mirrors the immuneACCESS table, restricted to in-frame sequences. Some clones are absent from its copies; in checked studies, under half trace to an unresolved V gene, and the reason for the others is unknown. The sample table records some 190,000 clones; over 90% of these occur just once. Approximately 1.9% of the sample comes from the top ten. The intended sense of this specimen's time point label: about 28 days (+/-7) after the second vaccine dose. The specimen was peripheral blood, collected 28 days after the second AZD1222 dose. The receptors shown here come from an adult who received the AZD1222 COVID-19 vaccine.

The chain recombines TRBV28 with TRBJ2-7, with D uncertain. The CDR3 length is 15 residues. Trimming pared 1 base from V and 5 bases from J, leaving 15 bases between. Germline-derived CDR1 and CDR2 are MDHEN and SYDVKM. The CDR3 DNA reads TGTGCCAGCAGTTTATTCTCTGCTAGGGCCCACGAGCAGTACTTC. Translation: CASSLFSARAHEQYF.

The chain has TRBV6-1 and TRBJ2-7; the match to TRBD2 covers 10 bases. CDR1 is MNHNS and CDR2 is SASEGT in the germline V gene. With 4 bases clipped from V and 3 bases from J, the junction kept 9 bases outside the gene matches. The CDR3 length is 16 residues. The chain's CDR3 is CASSALAGEGFYEQYF. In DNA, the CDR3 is TGTGCCAGCAGTGCTCTAGCGGGAGAAGGCTTCTACGAGCAGTACTTC.

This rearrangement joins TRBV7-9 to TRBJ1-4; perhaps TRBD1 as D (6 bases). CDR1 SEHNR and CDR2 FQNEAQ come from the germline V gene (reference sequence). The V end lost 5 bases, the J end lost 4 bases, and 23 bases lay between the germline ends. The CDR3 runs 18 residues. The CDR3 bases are TGTGCCAGCAGCCTGGGGACATACCGGGACACATATAATGAAAAACTGTTTTTT. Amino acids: CASSLGTYRDTYNEKLFF.

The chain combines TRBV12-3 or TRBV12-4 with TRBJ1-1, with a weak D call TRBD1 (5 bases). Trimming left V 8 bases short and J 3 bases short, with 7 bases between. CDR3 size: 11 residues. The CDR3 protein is CASGGDTEAFF. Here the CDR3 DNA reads TGTGCCAGCGGGGGGGACACTGAAGCTTTCTTT.

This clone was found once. CDR3 region: CAWSFRGAWNSPLHF. The CDR3 DNA reads TGTGCCTGGAGTTTTCGAGGGGCATGGAATTCACCCCTCCACTTT. The chain employs TRBV30 and TRBJ1-6, with TRBD1 as a possible D gene (5 bases). CDR1 GTSNPN and CDR2 SVGIG come from the germline V gene (reference sequence). The CDR3 covers 15 residues. Trimming shortened V by 2 bases and J by 7 bases, and 15 bases separated the two germline ends. The variable domain in full, with the rest retrieved from reference TRBV30 and TRBJ1-6, is SQTIHQWPATLVQPVGSPLSLECTVEGTSNPNLYWYRQAAGRGLQLLFYSVGIGQISSEVPQNLSASRPQDRQFILSSKKLLLSDSGFYLCAWSFRGAWNSPLHFGNGTRLTVT.

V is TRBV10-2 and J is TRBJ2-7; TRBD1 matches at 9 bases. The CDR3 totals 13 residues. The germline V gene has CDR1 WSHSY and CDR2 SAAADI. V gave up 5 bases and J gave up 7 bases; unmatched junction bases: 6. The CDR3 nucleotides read TGCGCCAGCAGTAGGACAGGGGCCGGGGAGCAGTACTTC. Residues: CASSRTGAGEQYF.

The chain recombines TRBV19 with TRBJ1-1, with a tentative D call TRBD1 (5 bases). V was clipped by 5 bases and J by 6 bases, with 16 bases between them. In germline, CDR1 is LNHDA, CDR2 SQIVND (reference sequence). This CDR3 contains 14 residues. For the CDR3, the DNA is TGTGCCAGTAGTCGCCAGGTTATAGGGGCTGAAGCTTTCTTT. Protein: CASSRQVIGAEAFF.

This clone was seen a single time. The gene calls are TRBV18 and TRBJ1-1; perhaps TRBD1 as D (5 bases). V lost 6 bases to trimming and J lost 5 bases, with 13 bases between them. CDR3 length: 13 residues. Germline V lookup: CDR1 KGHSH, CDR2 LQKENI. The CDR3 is CASSQGGSTEAFF. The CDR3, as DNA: TGTGCCAGCTCCCAGGGTGGGTCGACTGAAGCTTTCTTT. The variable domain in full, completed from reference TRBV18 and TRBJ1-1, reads NAGVMQNPRHLVRRRGQEARLRCSPMKGHSHVYWYRQLPEEGLKFMVYLQKENIIDESGMPKERFSAEFPKEGPSILRIQQVVRGDSAAYFCASSQGGSTEAFFGQGTRLTVV.

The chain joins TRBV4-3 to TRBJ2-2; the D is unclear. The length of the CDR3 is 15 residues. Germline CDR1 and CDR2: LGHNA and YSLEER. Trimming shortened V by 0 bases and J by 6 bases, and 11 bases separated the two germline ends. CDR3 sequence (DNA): TGCGCCAGCAGCCAAGAGTCTAATCTGCCCGGGGAGCTGTTTTTT. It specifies CASSQESNLPGELFF.

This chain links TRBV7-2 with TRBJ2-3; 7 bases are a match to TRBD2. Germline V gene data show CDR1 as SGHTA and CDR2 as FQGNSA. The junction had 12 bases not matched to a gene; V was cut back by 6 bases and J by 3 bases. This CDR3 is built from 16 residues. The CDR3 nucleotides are TGTGCCAGCAGTCAAATTGGGGGGGTTATTACAGATACGCAGTATTTT. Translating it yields CASSQIGGVITDTQYF.

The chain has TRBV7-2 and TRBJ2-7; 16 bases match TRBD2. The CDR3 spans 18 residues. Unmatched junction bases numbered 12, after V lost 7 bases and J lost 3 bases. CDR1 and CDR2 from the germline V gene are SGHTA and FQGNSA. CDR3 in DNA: TGTGCCAGCACCGGGGCCGGGACTAGCGGGGGGGCCGGCTACGAGCAGTACTTC. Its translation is CASTGAGTSGGAGYEQYF.

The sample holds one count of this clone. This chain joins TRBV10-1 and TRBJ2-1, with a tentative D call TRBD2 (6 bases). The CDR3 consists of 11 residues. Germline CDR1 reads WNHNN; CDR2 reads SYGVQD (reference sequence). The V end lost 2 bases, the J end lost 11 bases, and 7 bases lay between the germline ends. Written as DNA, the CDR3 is TGCGCCAGCAGTGAGGGGAGGAAGCAGTTCTTC. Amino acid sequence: CASSEGRKQFF.

CDR3 sequence (DNA): TGTGCCAGTAGTATGAGCAGGGACGAGCAGTACTTC. Amino acids: CASSMSRDEQYF. The rearrangement joins TRBV19 to TRBJ2-7; tentative D call: TRBD1 (5 bases). Germline V gene data show CDR1 as LNHDA and CDR2 as SQIVND (reference sequence). The CDR3 is 12 residues long. Trimming took off 3 bases at V and 5 bases at J, with 8 bases between the two ends.

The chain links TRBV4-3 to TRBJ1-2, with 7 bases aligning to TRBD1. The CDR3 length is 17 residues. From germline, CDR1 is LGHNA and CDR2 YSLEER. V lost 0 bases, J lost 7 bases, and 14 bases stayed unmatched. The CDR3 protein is CASSQDLVRTGRGGYTF. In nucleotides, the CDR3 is TGCGCCAGCAGCCAAGATCTCGTGAGGACAGGCCGGGGTGGCTACACCTTC.

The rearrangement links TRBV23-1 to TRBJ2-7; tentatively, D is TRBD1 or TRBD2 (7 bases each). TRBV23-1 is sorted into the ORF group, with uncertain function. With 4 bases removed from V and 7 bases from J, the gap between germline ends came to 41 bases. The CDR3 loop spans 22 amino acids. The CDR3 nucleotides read TGCGCCAGCAGTCCTAGGGGAATGGTCCGGGGGGAAAGGGGGCGACTGTCGCGGGAGCAGTACTTC. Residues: CASSPRGMVRGERGRLSREQYF.

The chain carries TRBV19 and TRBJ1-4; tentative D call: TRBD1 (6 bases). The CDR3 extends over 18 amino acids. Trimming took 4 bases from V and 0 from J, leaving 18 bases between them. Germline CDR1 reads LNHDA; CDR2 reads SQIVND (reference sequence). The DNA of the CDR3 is TGTGCCAGTAGTACCTTTCATACCAGGGGTTCAACTAATGAAAAACTGTTTTTT. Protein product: CASSTFHTRGSTNEKLFF.

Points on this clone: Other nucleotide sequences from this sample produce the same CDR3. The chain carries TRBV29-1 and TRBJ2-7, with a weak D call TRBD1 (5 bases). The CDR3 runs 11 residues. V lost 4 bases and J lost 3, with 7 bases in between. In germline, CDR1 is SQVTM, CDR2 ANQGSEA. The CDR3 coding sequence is TGCAGCGTTGGGACAAACTACGAGCAGTACTTC. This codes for CSVGTNYEQYF.

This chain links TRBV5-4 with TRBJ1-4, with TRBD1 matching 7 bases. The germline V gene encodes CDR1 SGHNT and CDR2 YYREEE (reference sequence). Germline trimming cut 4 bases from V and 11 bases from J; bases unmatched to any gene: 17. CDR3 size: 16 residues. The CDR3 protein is CASSTEIWQGGRKLFF. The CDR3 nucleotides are TGTGCCAGCAGCACCGAGATATGGCAGGGGGGTAGGAAACTGTTTTTT. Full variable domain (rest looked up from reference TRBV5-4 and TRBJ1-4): ETGVTQSPTHLIKTRGQQVTLRCSSQSGHNTVSWYQQALGQGPQFIFQYYREEENGRGNFPPRFSGLQFPNYSSELNVNALELDDSALYLCASSTEIWQGGRKLFFGSGTQLSVL.